This paragraph reports one T cell receptor beta chain. What it binds is unknown. TCRdb's table, derived via immunoSEQ multiplex PCR, lists solely in-frame clones and lacks some. In the table there are under 2,000,000 clones, about 95% of which are singletons. The entry originates in a study of shared clonotypes between healthy human individuals. About the research overall: Three plates were used per donor for CD4 naive, three for CD4 memory, two for CD8 naive and one for CD8 memory. General study findings and limits: Clonotypes not shared had lower generation probabilities than those common to all four donors. Rarefaction gave evidence that sorted-subset sequencing remained incomplete despite large depth. Naive subsets generally had larger estimated richness than memory subsets.

CD8 cells classed as naive were CD45RO-negative and positively selected for CCR7, excluding terminally differentiated effector memory CD45RA+ cells. The sequencing input was naive CD8+ T cells sorted from blood. This TCR was sampled from a man younger than 35 in good health.

CDR3 sequence: CASSFGLAGGRTAGELFF. DNA of the CDR3: TGTGCCAGCAGCTTTGGACTAGCGGGAGGCCGAACGGCCGGGGAGCTGTTTTTT. The chain links TRBV7-6 to TRBJ2-2, with 14 bases identical to TRBD2. Germline CDR1 reads SGHVS; CDR2 reads FNYEAQ. Trimming removed 3 bases from V and 6 bases from J; junction bases left unmatched: 9. The CDR3 sequence is 18 residues long.